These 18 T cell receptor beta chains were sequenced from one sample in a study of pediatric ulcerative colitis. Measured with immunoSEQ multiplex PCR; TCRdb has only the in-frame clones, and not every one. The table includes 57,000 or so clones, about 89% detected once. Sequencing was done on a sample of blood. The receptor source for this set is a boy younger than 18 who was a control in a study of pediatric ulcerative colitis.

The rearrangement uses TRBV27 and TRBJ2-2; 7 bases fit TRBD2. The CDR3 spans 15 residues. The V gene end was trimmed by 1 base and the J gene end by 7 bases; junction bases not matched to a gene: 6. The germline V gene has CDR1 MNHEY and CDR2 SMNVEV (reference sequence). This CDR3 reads CASSLLREVVGELFF. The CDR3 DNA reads TGTGCCAGCAGTTTATTACGGGAGGTTGTCGGGGAGCTGTTTTTT.

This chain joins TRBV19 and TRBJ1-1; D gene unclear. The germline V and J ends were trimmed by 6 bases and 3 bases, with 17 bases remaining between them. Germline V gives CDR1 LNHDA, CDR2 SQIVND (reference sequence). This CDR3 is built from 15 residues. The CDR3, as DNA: TGTGCCAGTAGGGAAGTAATGGGTCCCGACACTGAAGCTTTCTTT. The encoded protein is CASREVMGPDTEAFF. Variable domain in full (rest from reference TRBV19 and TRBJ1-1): DGGITQSPKYLFRKEGQNVTLSCEQNLNHDAMYWYRQDPGQGLRLIYYSQIVNDFQKGDIAEGYSVSREKKESFPLTVTSAQKNPTAFYLCASREVMGPDTEAFFGQGTRLTVV.

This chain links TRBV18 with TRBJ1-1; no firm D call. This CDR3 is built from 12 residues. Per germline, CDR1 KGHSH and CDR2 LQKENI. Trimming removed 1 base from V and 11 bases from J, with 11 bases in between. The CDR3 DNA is TGTGCCAGCTCACCACGGGATCCCTGGGCTTTCTTT. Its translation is CASSPRDPWAFF.

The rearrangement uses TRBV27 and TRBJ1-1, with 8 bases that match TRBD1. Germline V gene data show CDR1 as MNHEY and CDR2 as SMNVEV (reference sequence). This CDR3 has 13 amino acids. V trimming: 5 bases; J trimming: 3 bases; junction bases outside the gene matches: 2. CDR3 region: CASSPTGDTEAFF. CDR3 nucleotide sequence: TGTGCCAGCAGTCCGACAGGGGACACTGAAGCTTTCTTT.

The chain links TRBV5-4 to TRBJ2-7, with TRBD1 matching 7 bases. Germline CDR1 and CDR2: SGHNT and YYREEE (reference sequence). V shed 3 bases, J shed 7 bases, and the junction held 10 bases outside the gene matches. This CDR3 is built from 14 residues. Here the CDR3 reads CASSSHRGSREQYF. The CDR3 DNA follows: TGTGCCAGCAGCTCCCACAGGGGATCAAGGGAGCAGTACTTC.

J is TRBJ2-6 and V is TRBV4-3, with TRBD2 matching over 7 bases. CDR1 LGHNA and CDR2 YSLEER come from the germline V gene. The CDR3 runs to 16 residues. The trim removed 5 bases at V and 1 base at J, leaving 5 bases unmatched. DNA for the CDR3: TGCGCCAGCAGCGGGGGGGTCTTTTCTGGGGCCAACGTCCTGACTTTC. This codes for CASSGGVFSGANVLTF.

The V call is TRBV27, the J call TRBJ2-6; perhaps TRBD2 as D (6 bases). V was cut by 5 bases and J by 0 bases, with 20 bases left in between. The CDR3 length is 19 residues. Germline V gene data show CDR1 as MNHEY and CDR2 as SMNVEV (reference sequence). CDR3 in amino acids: CASSPLTGTQSSGANVLTF. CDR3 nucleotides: TGTGCCAGCAGTCCCCTAACCGGGACTCAAAGCTCTGGGGCCAACGTCCTGACTTTC.

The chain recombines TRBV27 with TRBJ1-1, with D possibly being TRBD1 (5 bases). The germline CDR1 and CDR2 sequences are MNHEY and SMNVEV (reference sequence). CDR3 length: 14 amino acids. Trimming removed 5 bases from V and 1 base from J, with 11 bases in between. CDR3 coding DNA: TGTGCCAGCAGTCCCTTTGGGGCGAACACTGAAGCTTTCTTT. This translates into CASSPFGANTEAFF.

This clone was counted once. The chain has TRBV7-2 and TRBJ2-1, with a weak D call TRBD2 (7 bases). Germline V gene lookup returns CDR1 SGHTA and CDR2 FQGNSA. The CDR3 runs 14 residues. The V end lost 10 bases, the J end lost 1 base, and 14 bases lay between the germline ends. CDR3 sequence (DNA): TGTGCCATCAAACGGGGGGCATCCTACAATGAGCAGTTCTTC. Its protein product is CAIKRGASYNEQFF.

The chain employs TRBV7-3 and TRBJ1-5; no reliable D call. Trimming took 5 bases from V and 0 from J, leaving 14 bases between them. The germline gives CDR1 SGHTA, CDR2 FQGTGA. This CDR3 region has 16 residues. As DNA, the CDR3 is TGTGCCAGCAGCGGCGCTCGAGGGTATAGCAATCAGCCCCAGCATTTT. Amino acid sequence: CASSGARGYSNQPQHF.

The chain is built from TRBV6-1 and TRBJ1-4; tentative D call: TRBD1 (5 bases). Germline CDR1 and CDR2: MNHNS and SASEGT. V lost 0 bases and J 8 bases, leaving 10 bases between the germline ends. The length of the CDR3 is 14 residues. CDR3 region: CASSEAPGREKLFF. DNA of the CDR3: TGTGCCAGCAGTGAAGCTCCAGGGAGGGAAAAACTGTTTTTT.

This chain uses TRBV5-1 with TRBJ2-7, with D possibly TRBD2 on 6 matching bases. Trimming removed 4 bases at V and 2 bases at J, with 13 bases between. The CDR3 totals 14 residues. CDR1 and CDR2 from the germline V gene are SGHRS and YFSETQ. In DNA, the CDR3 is TGCGCCAGCAGCCAGGAGGGCTCAACCTACGAGCAGTACTTC. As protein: CASSQEGSTYEQYF.

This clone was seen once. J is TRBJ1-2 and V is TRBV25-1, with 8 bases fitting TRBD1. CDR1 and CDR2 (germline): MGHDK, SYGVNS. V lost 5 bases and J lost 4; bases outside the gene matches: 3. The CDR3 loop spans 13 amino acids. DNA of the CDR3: TGTGCCAGCAGTCCAACAGGGGGCTATGGCTACACCTTC. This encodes CASSPTGGYGYTF.

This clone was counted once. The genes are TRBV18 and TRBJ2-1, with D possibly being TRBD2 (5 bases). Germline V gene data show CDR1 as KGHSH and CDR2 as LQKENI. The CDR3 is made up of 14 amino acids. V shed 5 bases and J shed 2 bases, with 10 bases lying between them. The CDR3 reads CASSSGLAYNEQFF. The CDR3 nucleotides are TGTGCCAGCTCATCTGGACTCGCCTACAATGAGCAGTTCTTC.

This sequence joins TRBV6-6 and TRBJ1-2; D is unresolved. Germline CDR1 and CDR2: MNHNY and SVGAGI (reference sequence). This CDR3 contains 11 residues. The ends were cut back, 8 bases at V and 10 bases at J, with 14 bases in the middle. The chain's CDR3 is CASVLDGDYTF. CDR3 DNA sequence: TGTGCCAGCGTCCTGGACGGTGACTACACCTTC.

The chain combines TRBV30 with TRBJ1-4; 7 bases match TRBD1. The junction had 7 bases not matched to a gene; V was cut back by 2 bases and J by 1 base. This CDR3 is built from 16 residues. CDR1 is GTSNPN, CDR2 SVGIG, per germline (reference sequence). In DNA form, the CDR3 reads TGTGCCTGGAGTCTCGACAGGGTGGAAACTAATGAAAAACTGTTTTTT. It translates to CAWSLDRVETNEKLFF. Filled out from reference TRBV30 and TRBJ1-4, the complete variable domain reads SQTIHQWPATLVQPVGSPLSLECTVEGTSNPNLYWYRQAAGRGLQLLFYSVGIGQISSEVPQNLSASRPQDRQFILSSKKLLLSDSGFYLCAWSLDRVETNEKLFFGSGTQLSVL.

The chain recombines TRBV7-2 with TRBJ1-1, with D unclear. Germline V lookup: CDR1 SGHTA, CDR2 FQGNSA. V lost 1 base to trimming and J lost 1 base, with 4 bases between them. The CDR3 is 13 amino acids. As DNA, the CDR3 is TGTGCCAGCAGCTTAGGCCAGAACACTGAAGCTTTCTTT. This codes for CASSLGQNTEAFF.

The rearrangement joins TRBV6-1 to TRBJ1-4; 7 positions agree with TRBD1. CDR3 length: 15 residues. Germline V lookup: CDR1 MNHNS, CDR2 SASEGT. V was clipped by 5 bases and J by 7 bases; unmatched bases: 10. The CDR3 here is CASSFRQGGTEKLFF. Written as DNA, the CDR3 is TGTGCCAGCAGTTTTAGACAGGGAGGGACTGAAAAACTGTTTTTT.